This T cell receptor (beta chain) was documented in a study of early T cells in non-severe SARS-CoV-2 infection (dated by TCRdb to the early 2020s). Describing the broader study: Bulk RNA from unsorted whole blood was used for TCR sequencing, so alpha and beta chains could not be paired.

On this clonotype itself: This clone's antigen is unknown. No base qualities exist here, and no much larger clone lies one base off it.

The junction shows trimming of 5 bases on V and 5 bases on J, and the gene matches do not reach 5 bases of it. The germline V gene (reference sequence) sets CDR1 to DFQATT and CDR2 to SNEGSKA. From the cysteine through the phenylalanine, the CDR3 covers 13 amino acids. This entry keeps only the CDR3 DNA: 39 bases, framed from base 1. Set within a cohort of healthcare workers in London, UK, this nested case-control study involved weekly PCR testing of nasopharyngeal swabs along with blood sampling. Healthcare workers were recruited during the week of the UK lockdown, between 23 and 31 March 2020, and followed weekly for up to roughly 15 weeks. Library preparation used 5' RACE. These reads were obtained on a NextSeq 500. The TCR library protocol attached unique molecular identifiers to individual cDNA molecules to correct for sequencing error and PCR bias. Both TCR alpha and beta chains were sequenced, and tight co-correlation was observed between alpha and beta sequence abundances in each sample. On the authors' methods: Decombinator V4 was used to perform V gene, J gene and CDR3 annotation of TCR sequences. TCRs were defined as expanded if a significant change between any two time points was detected under a Poisson model with p below 0.0001. TCR abundances were normalised to the total number of TCRs sequenced per sample and were expressed as counts per million. MAIT TCRs were defined by TRAV1-2 paired with TRAJ12, TRAJ20 or TRAJ33, and iNKT TCRs by TRAV10 paired with TRAJ18. A search of VDJdb, accessed on 1 November 2021, was run for TCRs annotated to CMV, EBV and SARS-CoV-2, with TCRs annotated for multiple antigens excluded. TCRdb reanalyzed the raw reads on its own, using fastp at Q25 for trimming and MiXCR for clone calling, and kept in-frame beta chains. Rows are unified per CDR3 protein, each entry keeping the most common DNA and genes. The authors' filters were not applied to this entry. A total of around 40,000 distinct CDR3 sequences appear in this sample, around 6.3% of them only once. The biggest ten clones account for about 5.5% of the sample.

Overall results and qualifications from the work: Matching against VDJdb was skewed toward anti-spike CD8 responses, likely underestimated virus-specific expansions, and missed private and CD4 specificities.

The sequencing sample was made of whole blood. The sequence was obtained from an adult who was a healthcare worker with PCR-confirmed SARS-CoV-2 infection or an uninfected control (not recorded which). The rearranged segments are TRBV20-1 and TRBJ2-5; 10 bases in the junction line up with TRBD1. For the CDR3, the sequence is CSARTGGQETQYF. The nucleotide sequence reads as follows: TGCAGTGCTCGGACAGGGGGTCAGGAGACCCAGTACTTC.